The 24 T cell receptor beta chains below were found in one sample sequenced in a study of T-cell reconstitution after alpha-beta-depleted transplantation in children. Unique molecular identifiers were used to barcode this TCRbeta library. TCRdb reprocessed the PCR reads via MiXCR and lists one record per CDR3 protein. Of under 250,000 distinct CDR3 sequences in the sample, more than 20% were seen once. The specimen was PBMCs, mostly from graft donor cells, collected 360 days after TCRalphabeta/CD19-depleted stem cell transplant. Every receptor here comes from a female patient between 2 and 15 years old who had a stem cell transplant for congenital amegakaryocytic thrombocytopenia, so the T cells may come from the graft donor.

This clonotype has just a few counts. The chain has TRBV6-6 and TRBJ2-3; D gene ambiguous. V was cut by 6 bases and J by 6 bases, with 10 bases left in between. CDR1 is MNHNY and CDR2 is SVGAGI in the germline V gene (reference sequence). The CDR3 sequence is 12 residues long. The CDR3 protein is CASRYLGDTQYF. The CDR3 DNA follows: TGTGCCAGCAGGTACCTGGGGGATACGCAGTATTTT.

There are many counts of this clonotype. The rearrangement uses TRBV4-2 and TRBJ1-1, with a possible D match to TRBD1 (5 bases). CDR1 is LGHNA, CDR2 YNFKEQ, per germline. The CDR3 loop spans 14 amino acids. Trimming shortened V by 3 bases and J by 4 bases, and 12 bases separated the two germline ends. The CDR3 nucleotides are TGTGCCAGCAGCCACCCGGCGGGGGGCACTGAAGCTTTCTTT. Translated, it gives CASSHPAGGTEAFF.

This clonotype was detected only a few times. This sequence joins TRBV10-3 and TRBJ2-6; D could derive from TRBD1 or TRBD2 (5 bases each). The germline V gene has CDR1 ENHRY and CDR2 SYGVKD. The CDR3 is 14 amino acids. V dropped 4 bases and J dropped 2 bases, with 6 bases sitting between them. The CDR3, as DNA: TGTGCCATCAGTGGAGGGGCTGGGGCCAACGTCCTGACTTTC. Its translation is CAISGGAGANVLTF.

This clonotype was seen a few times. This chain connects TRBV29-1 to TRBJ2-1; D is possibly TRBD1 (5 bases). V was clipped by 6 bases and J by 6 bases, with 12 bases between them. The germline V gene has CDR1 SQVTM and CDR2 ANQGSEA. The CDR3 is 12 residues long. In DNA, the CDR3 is TGCAGCGTCTCCAGGGTGGGCAATGAGCAGTTCTTC. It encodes CSVSRVGNEQFF.

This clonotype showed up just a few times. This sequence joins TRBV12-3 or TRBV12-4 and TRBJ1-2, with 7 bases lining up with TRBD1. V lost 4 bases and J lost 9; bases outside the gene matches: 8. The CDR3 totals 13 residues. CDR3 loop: CASSSDRAKSYTF. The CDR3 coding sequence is TGTGCCAGCAGTTCCGACAGGGCGAAGAGCTACACCTTC.

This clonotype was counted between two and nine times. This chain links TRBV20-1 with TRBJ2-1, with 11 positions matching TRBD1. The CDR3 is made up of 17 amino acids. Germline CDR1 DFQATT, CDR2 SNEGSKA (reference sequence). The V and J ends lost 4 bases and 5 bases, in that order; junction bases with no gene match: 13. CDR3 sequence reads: CSATRESRDRGNNEQFF. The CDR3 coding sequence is TGCAGTGCTACCCGCGAATCCCGGGACAGGGGGAACAATGAGCAGTTCTTC.

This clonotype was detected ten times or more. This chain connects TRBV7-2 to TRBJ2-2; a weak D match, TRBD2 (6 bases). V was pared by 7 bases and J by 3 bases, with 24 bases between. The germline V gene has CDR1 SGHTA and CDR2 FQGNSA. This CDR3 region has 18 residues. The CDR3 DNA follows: TGTGCCAGCATATCAAATTCGTGGCTAGCGAGCTACACCGGGGAGCTGTTTTTT. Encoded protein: CASISNSWLASYTGELFF. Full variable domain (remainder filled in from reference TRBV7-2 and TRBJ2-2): GAGVSQSPSNKVTEKGKDVELRCDPISGHTALYWYRQSLGQGLEFLIYFQGNSAPDKSGLPSDRFSAERTGGSVSTLTIQRTQQEDSAVYLCASISNSWLASYTGELFFGEGSRLTVL.

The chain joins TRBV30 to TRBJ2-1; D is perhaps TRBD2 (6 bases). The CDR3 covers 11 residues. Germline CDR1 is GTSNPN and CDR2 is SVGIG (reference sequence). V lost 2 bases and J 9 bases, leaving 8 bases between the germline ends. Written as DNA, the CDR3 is TGTGCCTGGAGTAACGGGGGTGAGCAGTTCTTC. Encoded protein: CAWSNGGEQFF.

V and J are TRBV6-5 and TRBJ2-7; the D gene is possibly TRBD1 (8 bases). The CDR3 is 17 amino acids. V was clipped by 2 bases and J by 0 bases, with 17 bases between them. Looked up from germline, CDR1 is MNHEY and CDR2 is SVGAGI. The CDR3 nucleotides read TGTGCCAGCAGTTACCAGGGGGCTAGCGGTAGCTCCTACGAGCAGTACTTC. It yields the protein CASSYQGASGSSYEQYF.

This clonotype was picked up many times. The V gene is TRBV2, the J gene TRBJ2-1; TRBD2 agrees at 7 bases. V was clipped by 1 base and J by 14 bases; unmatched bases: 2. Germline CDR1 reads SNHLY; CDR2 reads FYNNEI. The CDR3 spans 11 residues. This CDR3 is CASSEVGREFF. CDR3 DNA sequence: TGTGCCAGCAGTGAAGTAGGGAGGGAGTTCTTC.

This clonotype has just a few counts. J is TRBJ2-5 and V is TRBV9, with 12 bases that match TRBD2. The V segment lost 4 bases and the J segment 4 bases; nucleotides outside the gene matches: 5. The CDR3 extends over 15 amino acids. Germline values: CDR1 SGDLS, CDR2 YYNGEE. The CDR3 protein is CASSPSGRAVETQYF. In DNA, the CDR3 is TGTGCCAGCAGCCCTAGCGGGAGGGCCGTAGAGACCCAGTACTTC. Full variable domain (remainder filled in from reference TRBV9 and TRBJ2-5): DSGVTQTPKHLITATGQRVTLRCSPRSGDLSVYWYQQSLDQGLQFLIQYYNGEERAKGNILERFSAQQFPDLHSELNLSSLELGDSALYFCASSPSGRAVETQYFGPGTRLLVL.

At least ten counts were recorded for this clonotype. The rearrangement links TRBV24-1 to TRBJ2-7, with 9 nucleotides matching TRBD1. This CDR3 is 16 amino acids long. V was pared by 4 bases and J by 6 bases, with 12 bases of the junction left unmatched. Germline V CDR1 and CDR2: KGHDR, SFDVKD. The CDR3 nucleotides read TGTGCCACCAGTGACTCCCCGGGACAGGGTAGGTTCGAGCAGTACTTC. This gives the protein CATSDSPGQGRFEQYF.

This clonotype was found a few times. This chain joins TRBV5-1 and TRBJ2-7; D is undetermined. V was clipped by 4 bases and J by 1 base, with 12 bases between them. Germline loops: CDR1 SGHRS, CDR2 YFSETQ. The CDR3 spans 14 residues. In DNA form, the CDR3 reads TGCGCCAGCAGCCTCTTACATCATTCCTACGAGCAGTACTTC. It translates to CASSLLHHSYEQYF. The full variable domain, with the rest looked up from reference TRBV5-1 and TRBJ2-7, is KAGVTQTPRYLIKTRGQQVTLSCSPISGHRSVSWYQQTPGQGLQFLFEYFSETQRNKGNFPGRFSGRQFSNSRSEMNVSTLELGDSALYLCASSLLHHSYEQYFGPGTRLTVT.

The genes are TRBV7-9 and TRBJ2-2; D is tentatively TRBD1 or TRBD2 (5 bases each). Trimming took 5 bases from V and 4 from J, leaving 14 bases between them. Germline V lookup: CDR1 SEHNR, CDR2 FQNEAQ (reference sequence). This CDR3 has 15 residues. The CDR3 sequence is CASSPGTGTTGELFF. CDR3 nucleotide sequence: TGTGCCAGCAGCCCCGGTACGGGGACCACCGGGGAGCTGTTTTTT.

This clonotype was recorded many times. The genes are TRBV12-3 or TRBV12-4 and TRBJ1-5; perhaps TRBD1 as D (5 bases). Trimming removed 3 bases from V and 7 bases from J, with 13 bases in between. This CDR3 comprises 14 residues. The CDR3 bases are TGTGCCAGCAGTTTTATTGGGGGAGAACAGCCCCAGCATTTT. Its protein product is CASSFIGGEQPQHF.

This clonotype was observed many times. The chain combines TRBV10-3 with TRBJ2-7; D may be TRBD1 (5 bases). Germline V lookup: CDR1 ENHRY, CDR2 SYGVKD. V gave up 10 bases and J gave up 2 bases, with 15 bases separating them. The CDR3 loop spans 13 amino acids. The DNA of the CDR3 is TGTGCCACCTCAGGGATAGGCCCCTACGAGCAGTACTTC. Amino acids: CATSGIGPYEQYF.

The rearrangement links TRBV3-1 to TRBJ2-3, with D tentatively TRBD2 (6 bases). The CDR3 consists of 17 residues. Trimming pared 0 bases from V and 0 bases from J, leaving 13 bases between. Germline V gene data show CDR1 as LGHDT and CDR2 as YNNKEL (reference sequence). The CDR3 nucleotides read TGTGCCAGCAGCCAAGATCGGCGGGGCCCTAGCACAGATACGCAGTATTTT. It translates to CASSQDRRGPSTDTQYF.

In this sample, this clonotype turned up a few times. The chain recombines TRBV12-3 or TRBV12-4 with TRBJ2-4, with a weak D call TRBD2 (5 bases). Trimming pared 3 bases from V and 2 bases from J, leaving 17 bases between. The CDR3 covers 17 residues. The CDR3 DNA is TGTGCCAGCAGTTTTGACCCCGGGGTCAGTTCCAAAAACATTCAGTACTTC. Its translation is CASSFDPGVSSKNIQYF.

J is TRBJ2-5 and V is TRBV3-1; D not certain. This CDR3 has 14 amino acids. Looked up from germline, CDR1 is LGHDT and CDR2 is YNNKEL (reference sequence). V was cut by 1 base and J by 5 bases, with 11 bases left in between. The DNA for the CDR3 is TGTGCCAGCAGCCAAGCTTCGGTACCGGAGACCCAGTACTTC. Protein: CASSQASVPETQYF.

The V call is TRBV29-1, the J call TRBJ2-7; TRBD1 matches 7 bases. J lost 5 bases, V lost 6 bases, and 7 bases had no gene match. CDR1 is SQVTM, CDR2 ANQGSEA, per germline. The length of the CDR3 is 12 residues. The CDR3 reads CSVARQGHEQYF. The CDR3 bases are TGCAGCGTGGCCAGACAGGGTCACGAGCAGTACTTC.

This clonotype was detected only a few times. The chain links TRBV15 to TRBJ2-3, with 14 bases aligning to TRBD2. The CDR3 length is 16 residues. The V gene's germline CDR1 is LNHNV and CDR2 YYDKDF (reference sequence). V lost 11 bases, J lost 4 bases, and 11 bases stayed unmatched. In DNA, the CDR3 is TGTGCCGCGGGACTAGCGGGAGCGGGAGGGTCAGATACGCAGTATTTT. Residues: CAAGLAGAGGSDTQYF.

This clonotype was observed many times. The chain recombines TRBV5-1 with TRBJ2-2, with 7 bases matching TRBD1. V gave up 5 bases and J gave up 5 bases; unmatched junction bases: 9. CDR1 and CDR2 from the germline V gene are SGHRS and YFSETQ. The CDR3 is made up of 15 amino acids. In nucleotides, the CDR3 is TGCGCCAGCAGTGACCGGACAGGCGAGACCGGGGAGCTGTTTTTT. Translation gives CASSDRTGETGELFF.

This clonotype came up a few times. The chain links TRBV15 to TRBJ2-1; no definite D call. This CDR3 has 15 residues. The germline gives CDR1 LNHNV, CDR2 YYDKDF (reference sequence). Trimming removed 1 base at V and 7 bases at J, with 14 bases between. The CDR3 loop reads CATSRVTRIDNEQFF. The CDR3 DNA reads TGTGCCACCAGCAGAGTCACACGTATTGATAATGAGCAGTTCTTC.

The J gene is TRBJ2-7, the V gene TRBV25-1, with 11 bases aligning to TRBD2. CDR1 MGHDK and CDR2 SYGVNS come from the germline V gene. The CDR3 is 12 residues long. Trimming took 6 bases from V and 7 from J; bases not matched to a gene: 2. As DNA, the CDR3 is TGTGCCAGCAGGGGGACTAGCGGAGAGCAGTACTTC. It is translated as CASRGTSGEQYF.